The 20 T cell receptor beta chains below come from one sample, sequenced in a study of cytomegalovirus exposure and HLA in healthy donors. Researchers ran the PCR with 60 Vbeta and 13 Jbeta primers. Profiled with immunoSEQ multiplex PCR; TCRdb holds only in-frame clones, not every one. This table has fewer than 200,000 clones, about 71% appearing once. Sequenced input: PBMCs. The receptors stem from a woman aged 25 to 39 in good health and CMV-seronegative.

This chain links TRBV10-3 with TRBJ2-7, with D maybe TRBD2 (5 bases). The CDR3 has 17 amino acids. Trimming removed 2 bases at V and 2 bases at J, with 19 bases between. Germline lookup yields CDR1 ENHRY and CDR2 SYGVKD. CDR3 sequence reads: CAISEPAFYGKTYEQYF. The CDR3 nucleotides are TGTGCCATCAGTGAGCCCGCCTTTTACGGGAAAACCTACGAGCAGTACTTC.

The chain joins TRBV7-9 to TRBJ1-2; possible D gene TRBD1, 6 bases. The CDR3 spans 15 residues. Germline V gives CDR1 SEHNR, CDR2 FQNEAQ (reference sequence). V was shortened by 1 base and J by 7 bases, with 16 bases between the two germline ends. The DNA for the CDR3 is TGTGCCAGCAGCTTAGATCGGAACAGGGACGTTGGCTACACCTTC. Its translation is CASSLDRNRDVGYTF.

This clone was found a few times. The chain links TRBV27 to TRBJ2-5; 11 positions match TRBD2. Germline V lookup: CDR1 MNHEY, CDR2 SMNVEV (reference sequence). J lost 3 bases, V lost 5 bases, and 8 bases had no gene match. The CDR3 loop spans 16 amino acids. The CDR3 protein is CASSPPLAGGKETQYF. CDR3 coding DNA: TGTGCCAGCAGTCCCCCCCTAGCGGGGGGCAAAGAGACCCAGTACTTC.

In its sample, this clone was seen a few times. This chain uses TRBV15 with TRBJ2-5; D perhaps matches TRBD2 (5 bases). The V gene lost 0 bases and the J gene lost 2 bases, with 10 bases spanning the gap. The length of the CDR3 is 15 residues. Germline assignment: CDR1 LNHNV and CDR2 YYDKDF (reference sequence). For the CDR3, the DNA is TGTGCCACCAGCAGAGATATAGGAGGACAAGAGACCCAGTACTTC. Its translation is CATSRDIGGQETQYF.

The chain links TRBV18 to TRBJ2-6; TRBD2 matches 15 bases. The CDR3 is 21 amino acids. J was trimmed by 1 base and V by 4 bases; bases with no gene match: 11. Germline CDR1 KGHSH, CDR2 LQKENI. In nucleotides, the CDR3 is TGTGCCAGCTCACTCGGGACTAGCGGGAGGCCATACTTTTCTGGGGCCAACGTCCTGACTTTC. Translation gives CASSLGTSGRPYFSGANVLTF.

Only one count was recorded for this clone. The DNA of the CDR3 is TGTGCCAGCAGCTTCAGACAGGGGGCGGGTAACTATGGCTACACCTTC. This gives the protein CASSFRQGAGNYGYTF. This chain joins TRBV13 and TRBJ1-2; TRBD1 aligns across 10 bases. The V gene's germline CDR1 is PRHDT and CDR2 FYEKMQ (reference sequence). This CDR3 contains 16 residues. V was clipped by 3 bases and J by 1 base; unmatched bases: 5.

With respect to this clone: Germline is not matched at one junction end, which may reflect a read error. V gene TRBV7-9 combines with J gene TRBJ1-5; no definite D call. The germline CDR1 and CDR2 sequences are SEHNR and FQNEAQ (reference sequence). CDR3 size: 12 residues. The CDR3 spells CSSRNAGQPQHF. The CDR3 bases are TGTTCCAGCAGGAACGCCGGTCAGCCCCAGCATTTT.

In this sample, this clone turned up once. V is TRBV28 and J is TRBJ1-1; 9 nucleotides agree with TRBD1. The ends lost 7 bases at V and 1 base at J; junction bases unmatched: 13. CDR1 is MDHEN and CDR2 is SYDVKM in the germline V gene. The CDR3 runs 17 residues. CDR3 residues: CASTTMGLTGGNTEAFF. The CDR3 nucleotides are TGTGCCAGCACCACCATGGGGCTGACAGGGGGGAACACTGAAGCTTTCTTT.

The CDR3 sequence is CASSRRGLAGGITDTQYF. In DNA form, the CDR3 reads TGTGCCAGCAGTCGGAGGGGACTAGCGGGGGGCATCACAGATACGCAGTATTTT. J is TRBJ2-3 and V is TRBV7-9; TRBD2 aligns across 15 bases. V shed 6 bases and J 2 bases; nucleotides not matched to a gene: 9. Germline CDR1 is SEHNR and CDR2 is FQNEAQ (reference sequence). The CDR3 sequence is 18 residues long.

CDR3 amino acids: CASSLALGGGNEQFF. The CDR3 nucleotides are TGTGCCAGCAGCTTGGCGTTGGGGGGAGGCAATGAGCAGTTCTTC. The chain carries TRBV5-6 and TRBJ2-1; D is perhaps TRBD2 (6 bases). This CDR3 spans 15 amino acids. Germline V gives CDR1 SGHDT, CDR2 YYEEEE. V was trimmed by 0 bases and J by 6 bases, leaving 13 bases between them.

This clone was detected a few times. CDR3 DNA: TGTGCCAGCAGTTTATTCCGGGACACCTACAATGAGCAGTTCTTC. Translation: CASSLFRDTYNEQFF. The V gene is TRBV28, the J gene TRBJ2-1, with D perhaps matching TRBD1 (6 bases). Germline-derived CDR1 and CDR2 are MDHEN and SYDVKM. The ends were cut back, 1 base at V and 2 bases at J, with 9 bases in the middle. The CDR3 contains 15 residues.

CDR3 sequence (DNA): TGTGCCAGCAGCGTAGCAGGGGTTAGAAACACCATATATTTT. This codes for CASSVAGVRNTIYF. This chain joins TRBV9 and TRBJ1-3; D perhaps matches TRBD1 (6 bases). CDR1 and CDR2 (germline): SGDLS, YYNGEE. The CDR3 runs to 14 residues. Trimming pared 0 bases from V and 5 bases from J, leaving 9 bases between.

V usage is TRBV15 and J usage is TRBJ2-5; TRBD2 aligns across 12 bases. With 1 base clipped from V and 7 bases from J, the junction kept 7 bases outside the gene matches. The germline gives CDR1 LNHNV, CDR2 YYDKDF (reference sequence). The CDR3 sequence is 16 residues long. This CDR3 reads CATSRARLAGVGTQYF. CDR3 bases: TGTGCCACCAGCAGAGCGAGACTAGCGGGAGTTGGGACCCAGTACTTC.

The rearrangement joins TRBV6-5 to TRBJ2-1, with 8 bases matching TRBD2. Looked up from germline, CDR1 is MNHEY and CDR2 is SVGAGI. V lost 2 bases and J lost 3; bases outside the gene matches: 0. CDR3 size: 14 residues. Written as DNA, the CDR3 is TGTGCCAGCAGTTACAGCGGGAGCTACAATGAGCAGTTCTTC. Its translation is CASSYSGSYNEQFF.

CDR3 amino acids: CASSVQEFANTGELFF. CDR3 DNA: TGTGCCAGCAGCGTACAGGAATTCGCGAACACCGGGGAGCTGTTTTTT. The J gene is TRBJ2-2, the V gene TRBV7-6; D may be TRBD1 (5 bases). V shed 5 bases and J shed 0 bases, with 13 bases lying between them. Germline-derived CDR1 and CDR2 are SGHVS and FNYEAQ. This CDR3 is built from 16 residues.

This clone has a single count. The chain joins TRBV27 to TRBJ2-1; D unresolved. The CDR3 is 12 amino acids. CDR1 and CDR2 (germline): MNHEY, SMNVEV (reference sequence). The germline V and J ends were trimmed by 4 bases and 5 bases, with 6 bases remaining between them. CDR3 nucleotide sequence: TGTGCCAGCAGTTCCCTAAACAATGAGCAGTTCTTC. This encodes CASSSLNNEQFF.

The count of this clone is one. The chain has TRBV2 and TRBJ2-1; tentative D call: TRBD2 (6 bases). This CDR3 has 15 residues. V was shortened by 5 bases and J by 8 bases, with 19 bases between the two germline ends. The V gene's germline CDR1 is SNHLY and CDR2 FYNNEI. DNA of the CDR3: TGTGCCAGCAGTTTCTTCGCGGAGGGATGGGATGAGCAGTTCTTC. The encoded protein is CASSFFAEGWDEQFF. The full variable domain, its missing parts supplied by reference TRBV2 and TRBJ2-1, is EPEVTQTPSHQVTQMGQEVILRCVPISNHLYFYWYRQILGQKVEFLVSFYNNEISEKSEIFDDQFSVERPDGSNFTLKIRSTKLEDSAMYFCASSFFAEGWDEQFFGPGTRLTVL.

The chain combines TRBV30 with TRBJ2-1; 9 bases are shared with TRBD2. The CDR3 consists of 17 residues. Unmatched junction bases numbered 16, after V lost 8 bases and J lost 2 bases. The V gene's germline CDR1 is GTSNPN and CDR2 SVGIG (reference sequence). For the CDR3, the DNA is TGTGCCCGGACCGGGGGCGGGGGGGATTCTACCTACAATGAGCAGTTCTTC. This sequence encodes CARTGGGGDSTYNEQFF.

The chain joins TRBV6-1 to TRBJ2-7, with D tentatively TRBD1 (5 bases). This CDR3 region has 15 residues. V gave up 1 base and J gave up 2 bases, with 12 bases separating them. CDR1 and CDR2 (germline): MNHNS, SASEGT. The CDR3 DNA follows: TGTGCCAGCAGTGAAGTAGGACACTCCACCTACGAGCAGTACTTC. It is translated as CASSEVGHSTYEQYF.

CDR3: CASTLQGAQYF. In DNA, the CDR3 is TGTGCCAGTACTCTCCAGGGTGCGCAGTACTTC. The rearrangement uses TRBV2 and TRBJ2-7; D might be TRBD1 (5 bases). Germline CDR1 and CDR2: SNHLY and FYNNEI. The CDR3 totals 11 residues. The germline V and J ends were trimmed by 9 bases and 9 bases, with 15 bases remaining between them.